Presented here are 23 T cell receptor beta chains from one specimen sequenced in a study of T cells in Graves' hyperthyroidism and ophthalmopathy. TCR beta CDR3 regions were amplified from RNA. RT-PCR in the first round (using the HTBI primer set) targeted the TCR CDR3. TCRdb reprocessed the multiplex PCR reads via MiXCR and lists one record per CDR3 protein. The sample shows a few hundred thousand distinct CDR3 sequences, roughly 13% of them seen only once. Sequencing used blood. These receptors originate from a woman in her late teens or twenties with Graves' hyperthyroidism.

CDR3 in amino acids: CASSFPPVPADTEAFF. CDR3 DNA: TGTGCCAGCAGCTTCCCCCCGGTCCCTGCGGACACTGAAGCTTTCTTT. The V gene is TRBV7-9, the J gene TRBJ1-1; no clear D. The V gene's germline CDR1 is SEHNR and CDR2 FQNEAQ (reference sequence). The CDR3 consists of 16 residues. V was pared by 3 bases and J by 3 bases, with 17 bases between.

This clonotype has only a few counts. J is TRBJ2-5 and V is TRBV28; D may be TRBD1 (6 bases). Per germline, CDR1 MDHEN and CDR2 SYDVKM. V shed 5 bases and J shed 1 base, with 8 bases lying between them. This CDR3 comprises 13 residues. The CDR3 sequence: CASSNRVQETQYF. The DNA for the CDR3 is TGTGCCAGCAGTAACAGGGTCCAAGAGACCCAGTACTTC.

This clonotype was observed a few times. This sequence joins TRBV30 and TRBJ2-3; TRBD2 agrees at 11 bases. This CDR3 spans 16 amino acids. V was pared by 1 base and J by 2 bases, with 5 bases of the junction left unmatched. In germline, CDR1 is GTSNPN, CDR2 SVGIG (reference sequence). The CDR3 here is CAWSGGTSGPTDTQYF. Here the CDR3 DNA reads TGTGCCTGGAGTGGGGGGACTAGCGGTCCCACAGATACGCAGTATTTT.

The rearrangement joins TRBV4-2 to TRBJ2-2; TRBD2 is a possible D gene (6 bases). CDR3 length: 18 residues. V shed 2 bases and J shed 7 bases, with 23 bases lying between them. The germline V gene encodes CDR1 LGHNA and CDR2 YNFKEQ. CDR3 DNA sequence: TGTGCCAGCAGCCAAAATGGGCAGGAGATTGGGGGGATCGGGGAGCTGTTTTTT. This gives the protein CASSQNGQEIGGIGELFF.

This clonotype has more than one count but fewer than ten. This rearrangement joins TRBV6-2 or TRBV6-3 to TRBJ2-7; 8 bases agree with TRBD1. This CDR3 has 17 amino acids. J was trimmed by 0 bases and V by 0 bases; bases with no gene match: 7. Germline V gene lookup returns CDR1 MNHEY and CDR2 SVGEGT. CDR3 residues: CASSYSLNGTGSYEQYF. In nucleotides, the CDR3 is TGTGCCAGCAGTTACTCGCTAAATGGGACAGGCTCCTACGAGCAGTACTTC.

This clonotype was recorded at least ten times. V and J are TRBV27 and TRBJ2-3; D uncertain. Between the trimmed V and J ends, which lost 6 bases and 0 bases, there was a span of 13 bases. This CDR3 spans 15 amino acids. Germline V gives CDR1 MNHEY, CDR2 SMNVEV (reference sequence). CDR3 nucleotides: TGTGCCAGCAGCCCCTTTCTGGGGAGCACAGATACGCAGTATTTT. Translation: CASSPFLGSTDTQYF.

The V gene is TRBV5-5, the J gene TRBJ2-2, with 11 bases aligning to TRBD1. V lost 7 bases and J lost 2; bases outside the gene matches: 7. CDR1 and CDR2 from the germline V gene are SGHKS and YYEKEE (reference sequence). The CDR3 is made up of 16 amino acids. The chain's CDR3 is CASRDRGFSNTGELFF. The CDR3 DNA reads as TGTGCCAGCCGGGACAGGGGGTTCAGCAACACCGGGGAGCTGTTTTTT.

This clonotype was recorded at least ten times. The chain recombines TRBV7-9 with TRBJ2-7; D tentatively fits TRBD1 or TRBD2 (5 bases each). V was pared by 2 bases and J by 6 bases, with 11 bases between. The germline V gene has CDR1 SEHNR and CDR2 FQNEAQ (reference sequence). This CDR3 comprises 13 residues. The CDR3 bases are TGTGCCAGCAGCTTAAATTCGAGGGGCGAGCAGTACTTC. It is translated as CASSLNSRGEQYF.

This clonotype was seen many times. The genes are TRBV6-1 and TRBJ2-7; D is ambiguous. The CDR3 is made up of 14 amino acids. Trimming left V 6 bases short and J 2 bases short, with 14 bases between. Germline CDR1 reads MNHNS; CDR2 reads SASEGT. The CDR3 nucleotides read TGTGCCAGCAGGAACATTGGGCTCGCCTACGAGCAGTACTTC. It codes for CASRNIGLAYEQYF.

This clonotype was found a few times. This chain connects TRBV29-1 to TRBJ1-2, with D possibly TRBD1 on 5 matching bases. Germline V CDR1 and CDR2: SQVTM, ANQGSEA. This CDR3 has 14 residues. V lost 1 base, J lost 6 bases, and 15 bases lay in between. The CDR3 DNA is TGCAGCGTTGAAGTAACGGGGCAGTTGCATGGCTACACCTTC. Encoded protein: CSVEVTGQLHGYTF.

The table lists this clonotype with many counts. The chain has TRBV20-1 and TRBJ2-1, with D perhaps matching TRBD2 (6 bases). Germline lookup yields CDR1 DFQATT and CDR2 SNEGSKA (reference sequence). The CDR3 runs to 13 residues. The V end was cut by 6 bases, the J end by 4 bases, with 13 bases between. In nucleotides, the CDR3 is TGCAGTGCACTCGGGCGGGGTTACAATGAGCAGTTCTTC. Protein product: CSALGRGYNEQFF.

This clonotype has a count of ten or more. This sequence joins TRBV6-1 and TRBJ2-7, with 11 bases fitting TRBD2. V shed 5 bases, J shed 3 bases, and the junction held 12 bases outside the gene matches. There are 17 residues in the CDR3. The germline V gene has CDR1 MNHNS and CDR2 SASEGT. The CDR3 loop is CASSSLAGGPTDYEQYF. CDR3 coding DNA: TGTGCCAGCAGTTCCTTAGCGGGAGGGCCTACGGACTACGAGCAGTACTTC.

This clonotype was counted only a few times. J is TRBJ2-5 and V is TRBV6-1; TRBD1 agrees at 8 bases. Germline V gene lookup returns CDR1 MNHNS and CDR2 SASEGT. The CDR3 is 18 amino acids. The trim removed 5 bases at V and 2 bases at J, leaving 16 bases unmatched. The CDR3 protein is CASSPRDRILPFQETQYF. The CDR3 region has the DNA TGTGCCAGCAGTCCCCGGGACAGGATCTTACCCTTTCAAGAGACCCAGTACTTC.

This clonotype was seen many times. V gene TRBV20-1 combines with J gene TRBJ2-3, with 8 bases identical to TRBD1. Germline CDR1 is DFQATT and CDR2 is SNEGSKA (reference sequence). The CDR3 is 16 residues long. The V gene end was trimmed by 6 bases and the J gene end by 4 bases; junction bases not matched to a gene: 15. CDR3 sequence: CSAQPPDRVGADTQYF. CDR3 coding DNA: TGCAGTGCCCAGCCGCCGGACAGGGTGGGCGCAGATACGCAGTATTTT.

Worth noting for this clonotype: This likely comes from a read error, as the CDR3 has no conserved phenylalanine or tryptophan at its end. The CDR3 coding sequence is TGTGCCAGCAGCTTGGGGCAGGAAATCTATGGCTACACCTCC. This encodes CASSLGQEIYGYTS. V gene TRBV5-6 combines with J gene TRBJ1-2; D unclear. Between the trimmed V and J ends, which lost 0 bases and 4 bases, there was a span of 10 bases. The length of the CDR3 is 14 residues. Germline V CDR1 and CDR2: SGHDT, YYEEEE.

This clonotype appeared a single time. This could be a read error, since a much larger clone is one nucleotide away. The chain is built from TRBV28 and TRBJ1-2, with D possibly matching TRBD1 (5 bases). In germline, CDR1 is MDHEN, CDR2 SYDVKM. This CDR3 comprises 15 residues. The germline V and J ends were trimmed by 2 bases and 3 bases, with 13 bases remaining between them. The CDR3 is CASSLNGGRDYGYTF. The CDR3 DNA is TGTGCCAGCAGTTTAAACGGGGGTAGAGACTATGGCTACACCTTC.

This clonotype was seen at least ten times. J is TRBJ1-4 and V is TRBV7-9; no reliable D call. The V and J ends lost 2 bases and 5 bases respectively, with 12 bases between them. Germline CDR1 SEHNR, CDR2 FQNEAQ (reference sequence). This CDR3 is 15 amino acids long. CDR3 nucleotides: TGTGCCAGCAGCTTACATGGCCAGCCGAATGAAAAACTGTTTTTT. Translating it yields CASSLHGQPNEKLFF.

This clonotype was detected ten times or more. This chain uses TRBV7-2 with TRBJ2-1; 9 positions agree with TRBD2. V lost 2 bases, J lost 14 bases, and 7 bases stayed unmatched. From germline, CDR1 is SGHTA and CDR2 FQGNSA. This CDR3 has 13 amino acids. CDR3 DNA sequence: TGTGCCAGCAGCTTAAAGGCGGGGGGGATCGAGTTCTTC. Protein sequence: CASSLKAGGIEFF.

This clonotype was seen many times. The rearrangement uses TRBV15 and TRBJ2-1; D is perhaps TRBD2 (6 bases). This CDR3 is 17 amino acids long. V gave up 2 bases and J gave up 2 bases, with 16 bases separating them. The germline V gene has CDR1 LNHNV and CDR2 YYDKDF (reference sequence). This chain's CDR3 is CATSRRQSGSTYNEQFF. The CDR3 coding sequence is TGTGCCACCAGCAGAAGACAAAGCGGGTCTACCTACAATGAGCAGTTCTTC.

This chain links TRBV20-1 with TRBJ1-1; D is possibly TRBD1 (5 bases). CDR3 length: 14 residues. Germline CDR1 is DFQATT and CDR2 is SNEGSKA (reference sequence). The V end was cut by 2 bases, the J end by 3 bases, with 13 bases between. In DNA form, the CDR3 reads TGCAGTGCTAGAACGGGCAGGGCGGACACTGAAGCTTTCTTT. Its translation is CSARTGRADTEAFF.

This clonotype has a handful of counts. This sequence joins TRBV6-1 and TRBJ1-2; D call uncertain. Trimming stripped 5 bases from V and 8 bases from J, with 15 bases between. Germline CDR1 and CDR2: MNHNS and SASEGT. The CDR3 has 13 amino acids. The CDR3 DNA is TGTGCCAGCAGTACAAACCGGGCGGAAGGCTACACCTTC. Its protein is CASSTNRAEGYTF.

V and J are TRBV3-1 and TRBJ2-7, with TRBD2 identical over 9 bases. Germline V gene lookup returns CDR1 LGHDT and CDR2 YNNKEL (reference sequence). The trim removed 0 bases at V and 7 bases at J, leaving 16 bases unmatched. The CDR3 length is 18 residues. The CDR3 bases are TGTGCCAGCAGCCAAGACCCCCCGGCTAGCGGGATCCCGAGAGAGCAGTACTTC. Translated: CASSQDPPASGIPREQYF.

This clonotype was recorded many times. CDR3 residues: CASSLFYRDSTSGNEQFF. CDR3 nucleotide sequence: TGTGCCAGCAGCCTCTTTTACCGGGACTCAACGAGCGGCAATGAGCAGTTCTTC. This chain joins TRBV7-9 and TRBJ2-1; D is perhaps TRBD2 (6 bases). CDR3 length: 18 residues. Per the germline V gene, CDR1 is SEHNR and CDR2 is FQNEAQ (reference sequence). V dropped 5 bases and J dropped 6 bases, with 26 bases sitting between them.